One and the same sample provided the 15 T cell receptor beta chains below, sequenced in a study of blood T cell repertoires in COVID-19. Measured with immunoSEQ multiplex PCR; TCRdb has only the in-frame clones, and not every one. Of about 170,000 clones in the sample, around four fifths were seen once. Sequences were obtained from peripheral blood. The receptors were sampled from a woman older than 75 with COVID-19, enrolled during active disease.

This clone came up once. CDR3 sequence: CASSSLSTMPPQHF. The CDR3 nucleotides are TGTGCCAGCTCCTCTCTAAGTACCATGCCGCCCCAGCATTTT. The J gene is TRBJ1-5, the V gene TRBV2, with D uncertain. CDR1 is SNHLY and CDR2 is FYNNEI in the germline V gene. The CDR3 is 14 amino acids. V lost 8 bases to trimming and J lost 9 bases, with 20 bases between them.

The chain carries TRBV5-8 and TRBJ1-5, with D unclear. The germline V gene has CDR1 SGHTS and CDR2 YDEGEE. V lost 1 base and J lost 8, with 4 bases in between. The CDR3 covers 11 residues. The CDR3 loop is CASSLIEPQHF. CDR3 in DNA: TGTGCCAGCAGCTTGATCGAGCCCCAGCATTTT.

V is TRBV28 and J is TRBJ1-5; D ambiguous. The CDR3 runs to 14 residues. Per the germline V gene, CDR1 is MDHEN and CDR2 is SYDVKM. The V gene lost 0 bases and the J gene lost 9 bases, with 12 bases spanning the gap. The CDR3 loop reads CASSLWAGDVPQHF. CDR3 nucleotide sequence: TGTGCCAGCAGTTTATGGGCAGGTGATGTGCCCCAGCATTTT.

The chain joins TRBV5-4 to TRBJ2-5, with unresolved D. Germline V gene data show CDR1 as SGHNT and CDR2 as YYREEE (reference sequence). With 4 bases removed from V and 2 bases from J, the gap between germline ends came to 9 bases. This CDR3 has 13 residues. Here the CDR3 reads CASSPYLQETQYF. Written as DNA, the CDR3 is TGTGCCAGCAGCCCGTACCTACAAGAGACCCAGTACTTC.

This chain links TRBV5-1 with TRBJ2-5; 8 bases align to TRBD2. Germline loops: CDR1 SGHRS, CDR2 YFSETQ. Losses at the gene ends were 3 bases for V and 0 bases for J; bases not matched to a gene: 10. This CDR3 spans 17 amino acids. For the CDR3, the DNA is TGCGCCAGCAGCTCCACCCCAGCGGGGGCCAACCAAGAGACCCAGTACTTC. As protein: CASSSTPAGANQETQYF.

V gene TRBV5-8 combines with J gene TRBJ2-7; TRBD2 matches at 7 bases. The CDR3 has 13 residues. The germline V gene encodes CDR1 SGHTS and CDR2 YDEGEE. With V trimmed by 4 bases and J by 3 bases, 4 bases remained unmatched. The CDR3, as DNA: TGTGCCAGCAGCGCCACGGGGGGCTACGAGCAGTACTTC. Residues: CASSATGGYEQYF.

This sequence joins TRBV5-4 and TRBJ2-7; TRBD1 matches 9 bases. Germline CDR1 reads SGHNT; CDR2 reads YYREEE (reference sequence). The junction had 1 base not matched to a gene; V was cut back by 4 bases and J by 2 bases. The CDR3 runs to 13 residues. CDR3 DNA sequence: TGTGCCAGCAGCCGGGACAGGGCCTACGAGCAGTACTTC. Its translation is CASSRDRAYEQYF.

The V and J genes are TRBV28 and TRBJ2-1; TRBD2 aligns across 8 bases. Looked up from germline, CDR1 is MDHEN and CDR2 is SYDVKM. The J segment lost 9 bases and the V segment lost 4 bases, leaving 14 bases of the junction unmatched. The length of the CDR3 is 16 residues. CDR3 region: CASSSHGTRKEGEQFF. For the CDR3, the DNA is TGTGCCAGCAGTTCCCATGGGACTAGGAAGGAGGGTGAGCAGTTCTTC. The variable domain in full, with the rest retrieved from reference TRBV28 and TRBJ2-1, is DVKVTQSSRYLVKRTGEKVFLECVQDMDHENMFWYRQDPGLGLRLIYFSYDVKMKEKGDIPEGYSVSREKKERFSLILESASTNQTSMYLCASSSHGTRKEGEQFFGPGTRLTVL.

CDR3 nucleotides: TGTGCCAGCAGCTCCCCCCGGACAGTGGGCGCTTTTGGGGCCAACGTCCTGACTTTC. Translating gives CASSSPRTVGAFGANVLTF. V usage is TRBV11-2 and J usage is TRBJ2-6; tentative D call: TRBD1 (6 bases). The CDR3 extends over 19 amino acids. Germline V gene data show CDR1 as SGHAT and CDR2 as FQNNGV. Between the trimmed V and J ends, which lost 4 bases and 3 bases, there was a span of 22 bases. The full variable domain, its missing parts supplied by reference TRBV11-2 and TRBJ2-6, is EAGVAQSPRYKIIEKRQSVAFWCNPISGHATLYWYQQILGQGPKLLIQFQNNGVVDDSQLPKDRFSAERLKGVDSTLKIQPAKLEDSAVYLCASSSPRTVGAFGANVLTFGAGSRLTVL.

The chain joins TRBV5-3 to TRBJ2-5; D perhaps matches TRBD1 (5 bases). TRBV5-3 is an ORF, with its function uncertain. V was cut by 0 bases and J by 1 base, with 13 bases left in between. This CDR3 has 16 residues. This chain's CDR3 is CARSLVGSGPQETQYF. DNA for the CDR3: TGTGCCAGAAGCTTGGTTGGATCAGGGCCCCAAGAGACCCAGTACTTC.

The V gene is TRBV9, the J gene TRBJ1-1; D is undetermined. The germline V gene has CDR1 SGDLS and CDR2 YYNGEE. CDR3 length: 13 residues. The V end lost 2 bases, the J end lost 1 base, and 6 bases lay between the germline ends. The CDR3, as DNA: TGTGCCAGCAGCGTTGGCCGGAACACTGAAGCTTTCTTT. Residues: CASSVGRNTEAFF.

The rearrangement joins TRBV6-5 to TRBJ1-6; 7 bases fit TRBD1. The germline CDR1 and CDR2 sequences are MNHEY and SVGAGI. The CDR3 is 15 residues long. V gave up 7 bases and J gave up 6 bases; unmatched junction bases: 9. The CDR3: CASTLAGTVNSPLHF. Written as DNA, the CDR3 is TGTGCCAGCACTTTGGCCGGGACAGTTAATTCACCCCTCCACTTT.

The chain combines TRBV1 with TRBJ2-5; the table names TRBD2, a call not compared with the DNA. TRBV1 is a recognized pseudogene. This CDR3 is built from 18 residues. The CDR3 sequence is CTSSHARPGLALWETQYF. In nucleotides, the CDR3 is TGCACCAGCAGCCACGCGAGGCCGGGACTAGCTTTATGGGAGACCCAGTACTTC.

The chain links TRBV29-1 to TRBJ2-2; no reliable D call. Germline V gene sequence: CDR1 SQVTM, CDR2 ANQGSEA. With 0 bases removed from V and 1 base from J, the gap between germline ends came to 6 bases. This CDR3 has 14 residues. CDR3: CSVEDFRNTGELFF. The CDR3, as DNA: TGCAGCGTTGAAGATTTTCGGAACACCGGGGAGCTGTTTTTT.

This clone was seen only a few times. This chain joins TRBV20-1 and TRBJ2-1; 7 bases match TRBD2. Unmatched junction bases numbered 0, after V lost 3 bases and J lost 7 bases. CDR1 and CDR2 from the germline V gene are DFQATT and SNEGSKA (reference sequence). The CDR3 spans 11 residues. The CDR3 region is CSARRGNEQFF. The CDR3 nucleotides read TGCAGTGCTAGGCGGGGGAATGAGCAGTTCTTC.